The present TCR beta chain was sequenced within a study of shared clonotypes between healthy human individuals (TCRdb year 2020). Turning to the overall study: A couple of women and three men aged 18 to 49 years were included in the cohort. Different laboratories and diverse techniques were used to prepare libraries and sequence TCR repertoires, to increase sequencing depth and limit assay-specific biases. For each donor, CD4 naive and CD4 memory were each given three plates, CD8 naive was given two plates, and CD8 memory was given one plate. Leukapheresis yielded between about 0.94 and 8.9 billion PBMCs per donor. To estimate repertoire size and how much clonotypes are shared between individuals, the study performed deep sequencing of blood TCR repertoires from roughly five healthy adults.

Using the deep immunoSEQ assay, TCR CDR3 regions were amplified from genomic DNA by multiplex PCR. For each cell subset, the extracted genomic DNA was distributed evenly across all wells of several immunoSEQ 96-well plates, and each plate served as one replicate. Each replicate PCR for sorted subsets received 200 ng genomic DNA, equal to roughly 29,000 T cell genomes. Purified libraries were measured with a Qubit 3.0 fluorometer, size-checked on a Bioanalyzer 2100, and measured again with the KAPA Library Quantification kit. A separate single-read 150-cycle Illumina NextSeq 550 flow cell was used to sequence each immunoSEQ 96-well plate. The original pipeline was this. Because the immunoSEQ output included only junctional sequences and no quality scores, the filtering could not be the same as the filtering used for full-length reads. To assign V/J genes and CDR3, sequences were annotated using PyIR, a Python wrapper for IgBLAST v1.9, with IMGT germline references. Reads with weak V/J assignments (E-value above 1e-6), missing CDR3, stop codons, out-of-frame junctions, or ambiguous translated residues were removed. A V3J clonotype was defined by an identical inferred V gene, J gene, and CDR3 amino acid sequence. To compute the percentage overlap between repertoires, the number of shared unique clonotypes was divided by the size of the smaller repertoire. Repertoire richness was assessed with RTK rarefaction, the Chao1 estimator, and Recon v2.1 estimates of unobserved clonotypes. Generation probabilities for all TCRbeta clonotypes obtained by the gDNA method from a handful of donors were computed using OLGA. Sourced from immuneACCESS, this table was stored by TCRdb with only in-frame sequences that have V and J called. A share of the clones is absent; for the studies checked, an unresolved V gene accounts for under half, and the remainder has no known explanation. That table furnishes V, J and clone size, whereas the DNA furnished D and trimming. This sample lists 2 million to 2.5 million clones; more than 85% were detected once. The ten biggest clones cover about 0.39% of the sample.

Findings and caveats that apply to the study as a whole: Incomplete sequencing was indicated by rarefaction of sorted-subset datasets, despite the large sequencing depth. Because the study included a small number of donors, the genetic and exposure-history diversity represented was limited. Estimated clonotype richness was generally larger for naive than for memory subsets. Compared with non-shared clonotypes, clonotypes shared by all four sorted-subset donors had higher generation probabilities. Sampling was restricted to blood, and TCR repertoires in tissue are likely to differ from TCR repertoires in blood. Across a few donors, roughly 5% of naive CD4, roughly 3.8% of naive CD8, about 2.3% of memory CD4, and approximately 0.4% of memory CD8 clonotypes were shared. Based on pairwise subsampling, the degree of clonotype sharing among donors was expected to be affected by sequencing depth.

The donors were healthy, HIV-negative adults with no recently reported acute infections or vaccinations. Every donor was a Caucasian adult living in Nashville, Tennessee, USA. CD4+ T cells were enriched through magnetic negative selection, after which naive cells were positively selected on CD45RA and the remaining negative fraction served as the memory subset. After blood collection by leukapheresis, PBMCs were isolated using Ficoll-Histopaque density gradient centrifugation and then cryopreserved in the vapor phase of liquid nitrogen. Analytical flow cytometry was used to check the purity and quantity of every magnetically sorted T cell population. Each sorted fraction had its genomic DNA isolated and then quantified by UV absorbance on a Nanodrop 2000c. As for this clone: Its antigen is unknown. There are no base qualities to consult, and no much larger clone falls within one base.

This TCR was sampled from a man aged 18 to 29 in good health. Some clones in this sample may be carry-over from other donors' samples. Sequenced input: naive CD4+ T cells from PBMCs. This specimen's cell subset or site label, per the study, means: CD45RA+ positively selected.

The CDR3 here reads CAWSPGWAEMNTEAFF. The nucleotides read TGTGCCTGGAGCCCAGGCTGGGCAGAAATGAACACTGAAGCTTTCTTT. Recombination connected TRBV30 to TRBJ1-1; no D gene call is confident. As encoded in the germline V gene (reference sequence), CDR1 is GTSNPN while CDR2 is SVGIG. The junction shows trimming of 3 bases on V and 0 bases on J, plus 17 bases between the germline ends. The CDR3 covers 16 residues, taking in both the cysteine and the phenylalanine. The read is trimmed to its CDR3 DNA, 48 bases read in frame from base 1.